This T cell receptor (beta chain) was captured by sequencing in a study of blood T cell repertoires in COVID-19. Germline V CDR1 and CDR2: KGHSH, LQKENI. This CDR3 is 13 amino acids long. The ends were cut back, 4 bases at V and 3 bases at J, with 8 bases in the middle. Measured with immunoSEQ multiplex PCR; TCRdb has only the in-frame clones, and not every one. The data show about 37,000 clones, more than 85% seen once. This clone appeared once. The receptor was isolated from a woman older than 75 with acute or convalescent COVID-19. Input material: peripheral blood. The chain carries TRBV18 and TRBJ2-3; D is unclear. This CDR3 reads CASSRLQTDTQYF. CDR3 nucleotide sequence: TGTGCCAGCTCACGCCTTCAGACAGATACGCAGTATTTT.